A selection of T cell receptor beta chains follows, all from one sample in a study of blood T cell repertoires in COVID-19. Some clones are missing from TCRdb's copy, which holds only in-frame ones; the method was immunoSEQ multiplex PCR. This table has around 170,000 clones, 80% to 90% appearing once. The specimen sequenced was peripheral blood. The source of these receptors is a man between 50 and 59 years old with active or convalescent COVID-19. CDR3s include the opening cysteine and the closing phenylalanine or tryptophan. The D gene is left open where the match is weak. Some rows have no size entry. The others give once, few or many, or a class for an expanded clone.

CDR3aa | CDR3nt | v_gene | abundance | j_gene | d_gene
CASSPASRGQYF | TGTGCCAGCAGTCCTGCGTCTCGGGGTCAGTACTTC | TRBV12-3/TRBV12-4 | - | TRBJ2-7 | -
CASSFGQSNTEAFF | TGTGCCAGCAGTTTCGGACAGTCGAACACTGAAGCTTTCTTT | TRBV27 | - | TRBJ1-1 | -
CASSQDWLEGARKETQYF | TGCGCCAGCAGCCAAGATTGGCTCGAGGGGGCAAGGAAGGAGACCCAGTACTTC | TRBV4-1 | - | TRBJ2-5 | TRBD1
CASSLGLASFDPQHF | TGTGCCAGCAGCCTCGGACTTGCGTCGTTTGATCCCCAGCATTTT | TRBV7-9 | - | TRBJ1-5 | -
CASSLLNTEAFF | TGTGCCAGCAGCCTTCTTAACACTGAAGCTTTCTTT | TRBV7-2 | - | TRBJ1-1 | -
CASSRRVYGYTF | TGTGCCAGCAGCCGCAGGGTTTATGGCTACACCTTC | TRBV21-1 | - | TRBJ1-2 | -
CASRDSLNTEAFF | TGTGCCAGCAGGGACAGTCTGAACACTGAAGCTTTCTTT | TRBV25-1 | - | TRBJ1-1 | -
CASSTRVVVGGRAGDTQYF | TGTGCCAGCAGCACCCGAGTGGTCGTGGGCGGGAGGGCTGGAGATACGCAGTATTTT | TRBV7-2 | few | TRBJ2-3 | TRBD2
CASSLDRGFDEQYF | TGTGCCAGCAGCTTAGACAGGGGCTTCGACGAGCAGTACTTC | TRBV11-2 | - | TRBJ2-7 | -
CASSLSLTGGQGTQYF | TGTGCCAGCAGCTTGTCCCTTACAGGGGGCCAGGGGACCCAGTACTTC | TRBV5-5 | - | TRBJ2-5 | TRBD1
CAWSVGGVSGNTIYF | TGTGCCTGGAGTGTAGGGGGAGTCTCTGGAAACACCATATATTTT | TRBV30 | - | TRBJ1-3 | -
CASSPWGLAATDTQYF | TGTGCCAGCAGCCCCTGGGGACTAGCGGCCACAGATACGCAGTATTTT | TRBV14 | - | TRBJ2-3 | TRBD2
CASSDIGTPYNEQFF | TGTGCCAGCAGTGATATTGGGACACCCTACAATGAGCAGTTCTTC | TRBV6-1 | - | TRBJ2-1 | -
CASRADQGRFTEAFF | TGTGCCAGCAGGGCCGACCAGGGAAGGTTTACTGAAGCTTTCTTT | TRBV6-5 | - | TRBJ1-1 | -
CASSLAGRGTNYGYTF | TGCGCCAGCAGCTTGGCCGGGAGAGGAACAAACTATGGCTACACCTTC | TRBV5-1 | - | TRBJ1-2 | -
CASSYSPGRSYNEQFF | TGTGCCAGCAGTTACTCGCCGGGTCGCTCCTACAATGAGCAGTTCTTC | TRBV6-5 | - | TRBJ2-1 | -
CSASSRDLGGYTF | TGCAGTGCTAGTAGCAGGGATCTTGGTGGCTACACCTTC | TRBV20-1 | - | TRBJ1-2 | -
CASSLTGQPSTYGYTF | TGCGCCAGCAGCTTAACTGGGCAGCCTTCCACCTATGGCTACACCTTC | TRBV5-1 | - | TRBJ1-2 | -
CASSLEGQNMNTEAFF | TGCGCCAGCAGCTTGGAGGGACAGAATATGAACACTGAAGCTTTCTTT | TRBV5-1 | - | TRBJ1-1 | TRBD1
CASSQSPGTGSGELFF | TGTGCCAGCAGCCAAAGTCCCGGGACAGGGTCCGGGGAGCTGTTTTTT | TRBV4-2 | - | TRBJ2-2 | TRBD1
CASSQGTGGFEKLFF | TGTGCCAGTAGTCAAGGGACAGGGGGCTTTGAAAAACTGTTTTTT | TRBV19 | - | TRBJ1-4 | TRBD1
CASSYWVENEQYF | TGTGCCAGCAGTTACTGGGTGGAGAACGAGCAGTACTTC | TRBV6-2/TRBV6-3 | - | TRBJ2-7 | -
CASSWDSLYGYTF | TGTGCCAGCAGTTGGGACAGTCTCTATGGCTACACCTTC | TRBV6-2/TRBV6-3 | - | TRBJ1-2 | TRBD1
CASSDIRVAASTDTQYF | TGCGCCAGCAGTGATATTAGGGTAGCGGCTAGCACAGATACGCAGTATTTT | TRBV10-1 | - | TRBJ2-3 | -
CASSLTEGQPQHF | TGTGCCAGCAGCTTGACAGAAGGACAGCCCCAGCATTTT | TRBV5-6 | - | TRBJ1-5 | -
CASSLYRGGVFF | TGTGCCAGCAGTTTATACCGGGGGGGTGTCTTCTTC | TRBV27 | - | TRBJ2-1 | TRBD2
CASSVAGTAEKLFF | TGTGCCAGCAGCGTCGCCGGGACAGCTGAAAAACTGTTTTTT | TRBV5-4 | - | TRBJ1-4 | TRBD1
CASSVAGSGANVLTF | TGTGCCAGCAGCGTGGCGGGGTCTGGGGCCAACGTCCTGACTTTC | TRBV9 | once | TRBJ2-6 | -
CASSVLYEQYF | TGTGCCAGCAGCGTACTCTACGAGCAGTACTTC | TRBV11-2 | - | TRBJ2-7 | -